The clone carrying this TCR beta chain has at least ten counts. Its antigen is unidentified. The CDR3 has 16 residues. The germline V gene encodes CDR1 SGDLS and CDR2 YYNGEE. V shed 4 bases and J shed 10 bases, with 24 bases lying between them. TCRdb re-derived calls from the 5' RACE reads in MiXCR, one entry per CDR3 protein. This sample yields around 250,000 distinct CDR3 sequences, of which 7% are seen a single time; about 3.6% belongs to the top ten. This specimen belongs to a study of identical twins. Study-wide results and caveats: Shared out-of-frame alpha sequences (those common to twins) showed excess low generation probability.

The sample also formed part of further work on yellow fever vaccine responses in identical twins.

The receptor's source is a woman younger than 35 in good health. What was sequenced was memory (CD45RO+) T cells sorted from blood. V is TRBV9 and J is TRBJ2-1; tentatively, D is TRBD2 (7 bases). This CDR3 reads CASSSTASGGPREQFF. CDR3 sequence (DNA): TGTGCCAGCAGCTCAACGGCTTCGGGGGGCCCTCGAGAGCAGTTCTTC.